This TCR beta chain emerged from a study of PD-1 blockade in classical Hodgkin lymphoma. Study overall: Intravenous delivery of nivolumab at 3 mg/kg to patients occurred every 2 weeks. General study results and limits: A reduction in baseline TCR diversity was reportedly seen in newly diagnosed patients relative to healthy donors. By C4D1, diversity of CD4+ TCRs had risen significantly, whereas that of CD8+ TCRs had not.

Described time point: cycle 4 day 1 (C4D1), after 6 weeks of nivolumab. All patients experienced relapse after autologous stem cell transplantation, and brentuximab vedotin exposure was variable. Out of thawed PBMCs, magnetic negative selection purified CD4+ T cells. Germline CDR1 and CDR2: MNHEY and SVGAGI. Trimming left V 3 bases short and J 2 bases short, with 10 bases between. The CDR3 has 15 amino acids. This clone is a singleton in its sample. Its cognate antigen is unknown. Repertoires were generated with immunoSEQ multiplex PCR, while TCRdb's copy carries only in-frame clones and drops some. The repertoire holds around 37,000 clones, with approximately 90% as singletons.

The sample here was CD4+ T cells from blood, taken before the fourth cycle of nivolumab. The chain employs TRBV6-5 and TRBJ2-2; D gene uncertain. The clonotype was recovered from a human donor with classical Hodgkin lymphoma. CDR3 bases: TGTGCCAGCAGTTATCAATCCCCTAACACCGGGGAGCTGTTTTTT. Amino acid sequence: CASSYQSPNTGELFF.